A single sample is the source of the 18 T cell receptor beta chains below, sequenced in a study of T cells in narcolepsy. TCRdb keeps only in-frame clones here, not all; method: immunoSEQ multiplex PCR. The sample lists tens of thousands of clones, 88% occurring once. The sequencing sample was made of CD45RA- memory CD4+ T cells from PBMCs. The receptor source for this set is a human donor with narcolepsy.

The DNA of the CDR3 is TGTGCCAGCAGCCCCGAAGGGGCGGGCACAGATACGCAGTATTTT. Translation gives CASSPEGAGTDTQYF. The chain recombines TRBV4-2 with TRBJ2-3; tentative D call: TRBD1 (5 bases). Trimming took off 4 bases at V and 1 base at J, with 12 bases between the two ends. Germline-derived CDR1 and CDR2 are LGHNA and YNFKEQ. CDR3 length equals 15 residues.

V usage is TRBV28 and J usage is TRBJ2-1, with TRBD2 identical over 16 bases. The V segment lost 5 bases and the J segment 8 bases; nucleotides outside the gene matches: 9. Germline CDR1 and CDR2: MDHEN and SYDVKM. The CDR3 sequence is 17 residues long. The CDR3 protein is CASSRGTSGRGLHEQFF. The CDR3 nucleotides are TGTGCCAGCAGTCGCGGGACTAGCGGGAGGGGATTACATGAGCAGTTCTTC.

The chain recombines TRBV7-2 with TRBJ1-2; D possibly corresponds to TRBD1 (5 bases). The V end was cut by 3 bases, the J end by 8 bases, with 16 bases between. The CDR3 covers 14 residues. Germline-derived CDR1 and CDR2 are SGHTA and FQGNSA. The CDR3 reads CASSFELTAYGYTF. Here the CDR3 DNA reads TGTGCCAGCAGCTTCGAGTTGACAGCCTACGGCTACACCTTC.

This clone has a handful of counts. DNA of the CDR3: TGCGCCAGCAGTACTGGCGTCGGGAAGACCCAGTACTTC. This translates into CASSTGVGKTQYF. The chain employs TRBV5-1 and TRBJ2-5, with D possibly TRBD2 on 5 matching bases. This CDR3 region has 13 residues. The V end lost 5 bases, the J end lost 6 bases, and 14 bases lay between the germline ends. Germline V gene lookup returns CDR1 SGHRS and CDR2 YFSETQ.

This chain connects TRBV6-1 to TRBJ1-6; D call uncertain. The CDR3 has 13 amino acids. Trimming removed 7 bases from V and 6 bases from J, with 10 bases in between. Per the germline V gene, CDR1 is MNHNS and CDR2 is SASEGT. CDR3 bases: TGTGCCAGCAATAAGGGAACTAATTCACCCCTCCACTTT. Its protein product is CASNKGTNSPLHF.

The chain uses TRBV28 and TRBJ1-6; no clear D gene. From germline, CDR1 is MDHEN and CDR2 SYDVKM. This CDR3 has 15 residues. V lost 5 bases and J 5 bases, leaving 13 bases between the germline ends. The CDR3, as DNA: TGTGCCAGCAGTCTGCCGGGCCCAAATAATTCACCCCTCCACTTT. Protein: CASSLPGPNNSPLHF.

For the CDR3, the DNA is TGTGCCAGCAGTCGGACCTGGGGGGACGGAAACACCATATATTTT. It is translated as CASSRTWGDGNTIYF. The rearrangement links TRBV6-5 to TRBJ1-3, with TRBD1 as a possible D gene (5 bases). CDR3 length: 15 residues. CDR1 MNHEY and CDR2 SVGAGI come from the germline V gene. V gave up 5 bases and J gave up 4 bases, with 15 bases separating them.

The V call is TRBV7-2, the J call TRBJ2-7, with D possibly TRBD2 on 5 matching bases. Per the germline V gene, CDR1 is SGHTA and CDR2 is FQGNSA. The CDR3 runs to 16 residues. The V end was cut by 5 bases, the J end by 3 bases, with 20 bases between. CDR3 residues: CASSPLAWQVHYEQYF. The DNA of the CDR3 is TGTGCCAGCAGCCCATTAGCGTGGCAGGTTCACTACGAGCAGTACTTC. Looking up the rest from reference TRBV7-2 and TRBJ2-7 gives the full variable domain: GAGVSQSPSNKVTEKGKDVELRCDPISGHTALYWYRQSLGQGLEFLIYFQGNSAPDKSGLPSDRFSAERTGGSVSTLTIQRTQQEDSAVYLCASSPLAWQVHYEQYFGPGTRLTVT.

The chain employs TRBV9 and TRBJ2-3, with a tentative D call TRBD2 (5 bases). Germline CDR1 reads SGDLS; CDR2 reads YYNGEE. The CDR3 is 15 residues long. V gave up 4 bases and J gave up 3 bases, with 15 bases separating them. CDR3 coding DNA: TGTGCCAGCAGCCCCGGGCTCCGAGGGACAGATACGCAGTATTTT. It codes for CASSPGLRGTDTQYF.

The chain employs TRBV30 and TRBJ1-5; D not resolved. Trimming pared 2 bases from V and 11 bases from J, leaving 13 bases between. Germline CDR1 GTSNPN, CDR2 SVGIG (reference sequence). The CDR3 is 12 residues long. The CDR3, as DNA: TGTGCCTGGAGTTTATCTGACACAGCCCAGCATTTT. This gives the protein CAWSLSDTAQHF.

The chain carries TRBV9 and TRBJ1-1; D remains ambiguous. Germline values: CDR1 SGDLS, CDR2 YYNGEE. CDR3 length: 12 residues. The germline V and J ends were trimmed by 7 bases and 5 bases, with 12 bases remaining between them. Here the CDR3 reads CASGPGFTEAFF. CDR3 in DNA: TGTGCCAGCGGCCCGGGATTTACTGAAGCTTTCTTT.

J is TRBJ1-2 and V is TRBV9; 9 bases are shared with TRBD1. The CDR3 loop spans 15 amino acids. V lost 0 bases and J lost 4; bases outside the gene matches: 4. The germline CDR1 and CDR2 sequences are SGDLS and YYNGEE. Here the CDR3 reads CASSVGDRVAYGYTF. The DNA for the CDR3 is TGTGCCAGCAGCGTAGGGGACAGGGTTGCCTATGGCTACACCTTC.

The chain uses TRBV7-2 and TRBJ1-6; D gene unclear. V was cut by 8 bases and J by 3 bases, with 8 bases left in between. The CDR3 extends over 13 amino acids. Germline V gives CDR1 SGHTA, CDR2 FQGNSA. CDR3 sequence (DNA): TGTGCCAGCTCTCCAGGCTATAATTCACCCCTCCACTTT. This translates into CASSPGYNSPLHF.

This sequence joins TRBV30 and TRBJ2-3; 11 bases are shared with TRBD2. CDR1 is GTSNPN and CDR2 is SVGIG in the germline V gene (reference sequence). This CDR3 spans 17 amino acids. With V trimmed by 6 bases and J by 4 bases, 15 bases remained unmatched. CDR3 DNA sequence: TGTGCCTGTAAGGGACTAGCGGCTGCCTGGCGCTCAGATACGCAGTATTTT. Protein sequence: CACKGLAAAWRSDTQYF. Full variable domain (remainder filled in from reference TRBV30 and TRBJ2-3): SQTIHQWPATLVQPVGSPLSLECTVEGTSNPNLYWYRQAAGRGLQLLFYSVGIGQISSEVPQNLSASRPQDRQFILSSKKLLLSDSGFYLCACKGLAAAWRSDTQYFGPGTRLTVL.

The V call is TRBV5-1, the J call TRBJ2-7, with D unresolved. The CDR3 runs 14 residues. V lost 0 bases, J lost 2 bases, and 9 bases lay in between. Germline V lookup: CDR1 SGHRS, CDR2 YFSETQ. The CDR3 DNA follows: TGCGCCAGCAGCTTGGACGAGACAACCTACGAGCAGTACTTC. Amino acids: CASSLDETTYEQYF.

The chain combines TRBV21-1 with TRBJ2-5. TRBV21-1 is shown as a pseudogene. CDR3 size: 15 residues. CDR3 loop: CASKKWGNTRREQYF. CDR3 DNA sequence: TGTGCCAGCAAGAAATGGGGGAACACTCGCAGGGAGCAGTACTTC.

This clone was picked up one time. The chain carries TRBV6-1 and TRBJ2-2; D unclear. Germline lookup yields CDR1 MNHNS and CDR2 SASEGT. The CDR3 contains 17 residues. Deletions cut 2 bases from V and 1 base from J, with 14 bases between. This chain's CDR3 is CASSEKDGSLNTGELFF. The CDR3 region has the DNA TGTGCCAGCAGTGAAAAAGACGGATCGCTGAACACCGGGGAGCTGTTTTTT.

The chain carries TRBV9 and TRBJ2-7; 8 bases agree with TRBD1. This CDR3 has 14 amino acids. The ends lost 4 bases at V and 3 bases at J; junction bases unmatched: 6. CDR1 and CDR2 from the germline V gene are SGDLS and YYNGEE. As DNA, the CDR3 is TGTGCCAGCAGCCCCCGACAGGGGATCTACGAGCAGTACTTC. This gives the protein CASSPRQGIYEQYF.